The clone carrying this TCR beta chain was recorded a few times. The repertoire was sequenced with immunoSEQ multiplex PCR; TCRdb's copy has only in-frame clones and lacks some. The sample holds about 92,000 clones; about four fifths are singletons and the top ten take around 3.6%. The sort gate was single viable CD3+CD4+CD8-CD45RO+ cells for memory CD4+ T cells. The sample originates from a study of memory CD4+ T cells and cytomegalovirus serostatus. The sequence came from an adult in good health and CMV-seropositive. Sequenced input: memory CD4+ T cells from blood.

CDR3 bases: TGTGCCAGCAGTTTAGTGACAGGATACTATCAGCCCCAGCATTTT. Its protein product is CASSLVTGYYQPQHF. V is TRBV28 and J is TRBJ1-5; maybe TRBD1 (6 bases). Germline CDR1 reads MDHEN; CDR2 reads SYDVKM. CDR3 length equals 15 residues. The V end was cut by 2 bases, the J end by 5 bases, with 13 bases between.